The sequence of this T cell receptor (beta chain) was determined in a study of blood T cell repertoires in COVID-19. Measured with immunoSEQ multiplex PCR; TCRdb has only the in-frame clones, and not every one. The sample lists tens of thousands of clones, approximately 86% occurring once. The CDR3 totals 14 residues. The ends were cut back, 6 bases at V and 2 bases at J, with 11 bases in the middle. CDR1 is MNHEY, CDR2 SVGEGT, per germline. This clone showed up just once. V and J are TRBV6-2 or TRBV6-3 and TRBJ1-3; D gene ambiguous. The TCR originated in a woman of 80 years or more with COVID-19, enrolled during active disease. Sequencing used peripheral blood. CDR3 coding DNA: TGTGCCAGCAGCCTCAGCGGGGCTGGAAACACCATATATTTT. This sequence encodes CASSLSGAGNTIYF.